This T cell receptor beta chain stems from a study of monozygotic twins with inflammatory bowel disease. Worth noting for this clonotype: No antigen is known for it.

TCRdb reanalyzed the 5' RACE reads and collapses them to one entry per CDR3 protein, without DNA. The sample's table shows 300,000 to 350,000 distinct CDR3 sequences. Study outcomes and limitations: Lower sharing of clonotypes with other individuals was seen in IBD patients than in healthy twins. This was most marked in patients showing signs of disease activity.

The CDR3 consists of 14 residues. From germline, CDR1 is MNHEY and CDR2 SVGEGT. The chain links TRBV6-2 or TRBV6-3 to TRBJ2-7; TCRdb's assignment of TRBD1 cannot be checked, as there is no DNA. The receptor comes from a human donor with ulcerative colitis or Crohn's disease, or a healthy co-twin of an affected twin (not recorded which). Sequenced: blood. This chain's CDR3 is CASSDPGTDYEQYF.